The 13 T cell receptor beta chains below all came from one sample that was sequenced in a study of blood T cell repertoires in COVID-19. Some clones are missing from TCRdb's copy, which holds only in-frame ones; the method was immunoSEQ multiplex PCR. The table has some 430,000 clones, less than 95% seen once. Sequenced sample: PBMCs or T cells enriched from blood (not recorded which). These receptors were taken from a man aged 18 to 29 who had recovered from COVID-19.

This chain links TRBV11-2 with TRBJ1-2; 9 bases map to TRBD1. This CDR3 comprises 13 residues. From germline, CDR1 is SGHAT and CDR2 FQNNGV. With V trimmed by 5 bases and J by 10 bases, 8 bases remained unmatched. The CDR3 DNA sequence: TGTGCCAGCAGCCCGCACGGGACAGGGAACTACACCTTC. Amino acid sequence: CASSPHGTGNYTF.

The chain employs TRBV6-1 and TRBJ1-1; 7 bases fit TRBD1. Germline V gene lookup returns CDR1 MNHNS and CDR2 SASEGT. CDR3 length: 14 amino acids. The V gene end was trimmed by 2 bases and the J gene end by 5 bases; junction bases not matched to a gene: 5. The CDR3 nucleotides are TGTGCCAGCAGTGAAAGCGAGGACAGGACTGAAGCTTTCTTT. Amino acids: CASSESEDRTEAFF.

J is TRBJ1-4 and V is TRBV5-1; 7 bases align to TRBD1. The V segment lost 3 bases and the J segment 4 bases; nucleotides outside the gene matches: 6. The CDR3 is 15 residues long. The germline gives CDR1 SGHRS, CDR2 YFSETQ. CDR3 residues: CASSSSGQSNEKLFF. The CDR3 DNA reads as TGCGCCAGCAGCTCATCGGGACAGAGTAATGAAAAACTGTTTTTT.

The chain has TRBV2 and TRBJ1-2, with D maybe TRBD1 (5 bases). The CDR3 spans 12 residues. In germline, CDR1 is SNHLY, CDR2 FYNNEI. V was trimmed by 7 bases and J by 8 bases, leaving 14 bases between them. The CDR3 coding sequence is TGTGCCAGCACCCAGCTGGGGGGAGGCTACACCTTC. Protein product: CASTQLGGGYTF.

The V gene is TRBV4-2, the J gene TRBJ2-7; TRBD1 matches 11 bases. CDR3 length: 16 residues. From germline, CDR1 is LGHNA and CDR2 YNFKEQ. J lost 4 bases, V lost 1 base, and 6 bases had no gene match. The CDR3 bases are TGTGCCAGCAGCCAAGCCGGACAGGGGGCGTTTTACGAGCAGTACTTC. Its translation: CASSQAGQGAFYEQYF.

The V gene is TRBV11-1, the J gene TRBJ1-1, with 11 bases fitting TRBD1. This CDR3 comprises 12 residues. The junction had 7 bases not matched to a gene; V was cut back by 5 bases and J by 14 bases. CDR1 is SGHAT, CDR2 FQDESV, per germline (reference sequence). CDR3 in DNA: TGTGCCAGCAGCACAGGGACAGGGGGTCGGTTCTTT. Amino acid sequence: CASSTGTGGRFF.

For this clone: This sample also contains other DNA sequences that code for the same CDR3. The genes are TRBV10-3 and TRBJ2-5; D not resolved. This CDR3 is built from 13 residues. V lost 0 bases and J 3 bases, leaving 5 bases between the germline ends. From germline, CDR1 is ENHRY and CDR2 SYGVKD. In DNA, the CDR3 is TGTGCCATCAGTGAGTCTACAGAAGAGACCCAGTACTTC. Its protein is CAISESTEETQYF.

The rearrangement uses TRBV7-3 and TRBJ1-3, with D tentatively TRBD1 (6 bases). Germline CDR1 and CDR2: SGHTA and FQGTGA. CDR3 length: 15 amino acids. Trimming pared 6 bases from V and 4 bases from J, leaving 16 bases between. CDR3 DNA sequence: TGTGCCAGCAGTGCTTATCCAGGGGTCGGAAACACCATATATTTT. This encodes CASSAYPGVGNTIYF.

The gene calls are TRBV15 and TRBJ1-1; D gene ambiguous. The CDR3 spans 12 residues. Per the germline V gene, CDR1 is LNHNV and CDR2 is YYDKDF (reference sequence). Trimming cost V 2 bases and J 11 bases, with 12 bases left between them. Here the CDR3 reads CATSRPRGAAFF. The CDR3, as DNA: TGTGCCACCAGCAGACCCCGAGGAGCGGCTTTCTTT.

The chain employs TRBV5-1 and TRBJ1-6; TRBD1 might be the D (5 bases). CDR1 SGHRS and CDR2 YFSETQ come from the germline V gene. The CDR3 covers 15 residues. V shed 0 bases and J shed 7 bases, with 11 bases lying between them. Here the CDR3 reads CASSLEQSGNSPLHF. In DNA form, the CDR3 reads TGCGCCAGCAGCTTGGAACAGTCAGGGAATTCACCCCTCCACTTT.

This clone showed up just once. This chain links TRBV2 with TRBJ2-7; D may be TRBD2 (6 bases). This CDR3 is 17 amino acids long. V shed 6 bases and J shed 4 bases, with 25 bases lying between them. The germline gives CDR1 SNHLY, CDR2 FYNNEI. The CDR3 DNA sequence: TGTGCCAGCAGCCGACTAGGTGACAGCCGCGGAGGTTACGAGCAGTACTTC. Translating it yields CASSRLGDSRGGYEQYF.

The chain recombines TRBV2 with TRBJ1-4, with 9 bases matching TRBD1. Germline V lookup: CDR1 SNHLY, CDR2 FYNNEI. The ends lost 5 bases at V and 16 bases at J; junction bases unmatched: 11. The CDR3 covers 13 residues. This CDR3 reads CASSRDRVEGSFF. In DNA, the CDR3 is TGTGCCAGCAGTCGGGACAGGGTTGAAGGTTCGTTTTTT.

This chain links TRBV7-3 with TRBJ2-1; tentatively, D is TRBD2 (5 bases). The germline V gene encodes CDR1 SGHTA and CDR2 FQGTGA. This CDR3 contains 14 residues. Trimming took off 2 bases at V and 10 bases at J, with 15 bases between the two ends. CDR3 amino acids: CASSLRGPYREQFF. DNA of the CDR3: TGTGCCAGCAGCTTACGCGGGCCCTATAGGGAGCAGTTCTTC.